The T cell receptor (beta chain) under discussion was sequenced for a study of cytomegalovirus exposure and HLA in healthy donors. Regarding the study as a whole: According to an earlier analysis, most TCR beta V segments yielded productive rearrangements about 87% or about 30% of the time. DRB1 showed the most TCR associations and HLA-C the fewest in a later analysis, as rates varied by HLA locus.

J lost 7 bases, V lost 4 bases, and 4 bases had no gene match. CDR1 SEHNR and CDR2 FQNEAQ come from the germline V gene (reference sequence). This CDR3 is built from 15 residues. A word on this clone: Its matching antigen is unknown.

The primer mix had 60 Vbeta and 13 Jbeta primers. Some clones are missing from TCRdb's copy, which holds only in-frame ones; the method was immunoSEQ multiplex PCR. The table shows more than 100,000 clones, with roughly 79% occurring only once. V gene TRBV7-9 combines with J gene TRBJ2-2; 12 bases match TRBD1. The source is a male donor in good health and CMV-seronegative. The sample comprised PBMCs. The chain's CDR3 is CASSSGQGAIGELFF. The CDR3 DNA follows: TGTGCCAGCAGCTCGGGACAGGGGGCCATCGGGGAGCTGTTTTTT.